The subject of this entry is one T cell receptor beta chain. The sample comes from a study of blood T cell repertoires in COVID-19. Turning to the study itself: Researchers got acute and convalescent COVID-19 samples from the United States, Italy and Spain. In each case, the material was cDNA or gDNA derived from T cells, B-cell-depleted T cells, or PBMCs.

Per the original methods: Amplification with reference gene primers provided the estimates of nucleated cell counts. Sequenced by immunoSEQ multiplex PCR; TCRdb stores in-frame clones only, minus some. The V and J calls and clone size are taken from that table; D and trimming were inferred from the DNA. The sample carries more than 95,000 clones, about 80% recorded once. V dropped 8 bases and J dropped 5 bases, with 15 bases sitting between them. Germline V CDR1 and CDR2: MDHEN, SYDVKM. This CDR3 contains 13 residues. Material: peripheral blood. The clonotype originates from an elderly woman with active or convalescent COVID-19. The gene calls are TRBV28 and TRBJ2-5, with D possibly TRBD2 on 5 matching bases. CDR3 nucleotide sequence: TGTGCCAGCGAAGGGCTAGCAAGGGAGACCCAGTACTTC. Its protein is CASEGLARETQYF. Supplemented by reference TRBV28 and TRBJ2-5, the full variable domain reads DVKVTQSSRYLVKRTGEKVFLECVQDMDHENMFWYRQDPGLGLRLIYFSYDVKMKEKGDIPEGYSVSREKKERFSLILESASTNQTSMYLCASEGLARETQYFGPGTRLLVL.